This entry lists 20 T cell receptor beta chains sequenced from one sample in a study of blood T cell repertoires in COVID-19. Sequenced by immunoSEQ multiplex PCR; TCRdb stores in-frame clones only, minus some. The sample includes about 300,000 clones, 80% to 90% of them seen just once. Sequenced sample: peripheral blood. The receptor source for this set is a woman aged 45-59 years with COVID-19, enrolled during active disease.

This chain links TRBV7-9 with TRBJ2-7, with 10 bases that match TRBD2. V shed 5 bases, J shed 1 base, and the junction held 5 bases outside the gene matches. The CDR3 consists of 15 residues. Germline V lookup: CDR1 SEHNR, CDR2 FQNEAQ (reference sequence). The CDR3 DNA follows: TGTGCCAGCAGCGTTGGGACTAGCGATTCCTACGAGCAGTACTTC. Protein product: CASSVGTSDSYEQYF. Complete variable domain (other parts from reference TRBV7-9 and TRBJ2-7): DTGVSQNPRHKITKRGQNVTFRCDPISEHNRLYWYRQTLGQGPEFLTYFQNEAQLEKSRLLSDRFSAERPKGSFSTLEIQRTEQGDSAMYLCASSVGTSDSYEQYFGPGTRLTVT.

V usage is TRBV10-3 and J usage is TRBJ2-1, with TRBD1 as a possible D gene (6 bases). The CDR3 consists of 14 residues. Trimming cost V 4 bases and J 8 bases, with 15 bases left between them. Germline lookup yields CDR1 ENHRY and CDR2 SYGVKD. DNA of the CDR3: TGTGCCATCAGTGCTACTCAGGGGAGTGATGAGCAGTTCTTC. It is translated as CAISATQGSDEQFF.

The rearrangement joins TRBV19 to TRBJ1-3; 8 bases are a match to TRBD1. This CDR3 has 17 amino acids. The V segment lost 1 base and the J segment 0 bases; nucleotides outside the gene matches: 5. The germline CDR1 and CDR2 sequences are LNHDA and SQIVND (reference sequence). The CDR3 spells CASSIARDRLSGNTIYF. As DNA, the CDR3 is TGTGCCAGTAGTATAGCCCGGGACAGGCTCTCTGGAAACACCATATATTTT.

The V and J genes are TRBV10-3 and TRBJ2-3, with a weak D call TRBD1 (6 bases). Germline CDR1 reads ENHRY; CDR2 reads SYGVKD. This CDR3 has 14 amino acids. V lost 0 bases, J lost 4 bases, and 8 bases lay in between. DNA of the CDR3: TGTGCCATCAGTGAGTCGGACAGCTCAGATACGCAGTATTTT. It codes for CAISESDSSDTQYF.

CDR3 sequence: CASSQPTGSVDEQYF. CDR3 nucleotides: TGTGCCAGCAGCCAACCGACAGGGTCTGTTGACGAGCAGTACTTC. V and J are TRBV3-1 (or the pseudogene TRBV3-2) and TRBJ2-7; TRBD1 matches at 7 bases. Germline assignment: CDR1 LGHDT and CDR2 YNNKEL (reference sequence). The CDR3 contains 15 residues. V was clipped by 2 bases and J by 5 bases; unmatched bases: 9.

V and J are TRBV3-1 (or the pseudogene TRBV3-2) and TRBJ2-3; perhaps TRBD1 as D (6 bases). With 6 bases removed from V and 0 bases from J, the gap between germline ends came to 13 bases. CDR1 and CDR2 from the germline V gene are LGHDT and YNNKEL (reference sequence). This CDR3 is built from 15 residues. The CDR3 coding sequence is TGTGCCAGCAGGTATTCAGGGGCTAGCACAGATACGCAGTATTTT. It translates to CASRYSGASTDTQYF.

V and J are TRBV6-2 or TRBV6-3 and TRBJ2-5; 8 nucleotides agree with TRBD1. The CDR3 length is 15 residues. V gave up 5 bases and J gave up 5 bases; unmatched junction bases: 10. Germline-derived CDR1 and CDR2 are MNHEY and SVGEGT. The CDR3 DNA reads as TGTGCCAGCAGTAGCTCAGGGGGCTATAGGGAGACCCAGTACTTC. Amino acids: CASSSSGGYRETQYF.

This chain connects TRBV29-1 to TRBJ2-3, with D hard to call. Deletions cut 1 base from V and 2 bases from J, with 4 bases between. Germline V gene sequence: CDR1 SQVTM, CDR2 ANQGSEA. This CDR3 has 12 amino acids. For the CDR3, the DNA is TGCAGCGTTGAAGTCCTCACAGATACGCAGTATTTT. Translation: CSVEVLTDTQYF.

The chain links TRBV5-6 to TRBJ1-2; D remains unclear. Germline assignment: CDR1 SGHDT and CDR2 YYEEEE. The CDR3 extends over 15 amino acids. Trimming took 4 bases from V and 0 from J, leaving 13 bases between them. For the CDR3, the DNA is TGTGCCAGCAGCCGGAGGGTGTCTCCTAACTATGGCTACACCTTC. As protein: CASSRRVSPNYGYTF.

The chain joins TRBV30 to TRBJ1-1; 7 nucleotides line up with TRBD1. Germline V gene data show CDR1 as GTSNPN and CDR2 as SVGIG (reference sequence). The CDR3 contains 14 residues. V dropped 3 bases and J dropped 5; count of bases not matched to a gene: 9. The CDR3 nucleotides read TGTGCCTGGAGAAACAGGGGAAGAGGGACTGAAGCTTTCTTT. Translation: CAWRNRGRGTEAFF.

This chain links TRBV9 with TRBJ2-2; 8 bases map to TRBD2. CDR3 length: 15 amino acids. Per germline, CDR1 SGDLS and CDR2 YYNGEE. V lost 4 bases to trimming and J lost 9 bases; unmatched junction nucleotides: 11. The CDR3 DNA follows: TGTGCCAGCAGCCAGGGGCCAGCGGGAGAAAGGGAGCTGTTTTTT. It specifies CASSQGPAGERELFF.

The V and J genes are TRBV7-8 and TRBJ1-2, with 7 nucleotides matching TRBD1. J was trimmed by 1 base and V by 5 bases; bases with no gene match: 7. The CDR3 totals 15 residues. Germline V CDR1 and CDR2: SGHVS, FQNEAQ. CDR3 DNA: TGTGCCAGCAGCCAACCGGGACAGAGTAACTATGGCTACACCTTC. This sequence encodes CASSQPGQSNYGYTF.

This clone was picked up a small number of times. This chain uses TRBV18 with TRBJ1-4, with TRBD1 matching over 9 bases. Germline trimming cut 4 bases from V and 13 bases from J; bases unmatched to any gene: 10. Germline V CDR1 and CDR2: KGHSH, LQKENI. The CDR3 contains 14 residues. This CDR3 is CASSLGQGLSRLFF. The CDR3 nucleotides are TGTGCCAGCTCACTGGGACAGGGCCTCAGTAGACTGTTTTTT.

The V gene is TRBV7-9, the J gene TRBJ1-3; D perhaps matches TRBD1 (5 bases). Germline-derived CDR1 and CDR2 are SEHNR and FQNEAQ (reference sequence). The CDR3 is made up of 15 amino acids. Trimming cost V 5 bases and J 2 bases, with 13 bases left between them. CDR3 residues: CASSETAVTGNTIYF. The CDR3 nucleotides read TGTGCCAGCAGCGAGACAGCCGTTACTGGAAACACCATATATTTT.

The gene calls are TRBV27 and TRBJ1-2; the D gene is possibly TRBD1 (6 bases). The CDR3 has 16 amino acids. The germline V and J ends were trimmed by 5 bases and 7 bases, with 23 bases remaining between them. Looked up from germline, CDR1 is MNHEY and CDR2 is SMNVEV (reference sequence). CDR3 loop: CASSTVPGEGRVGYTF. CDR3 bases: TGTGCCAGCAGTACGGTCCCAGGGGAGGGGCGCGTTGGCTACACCTTC.

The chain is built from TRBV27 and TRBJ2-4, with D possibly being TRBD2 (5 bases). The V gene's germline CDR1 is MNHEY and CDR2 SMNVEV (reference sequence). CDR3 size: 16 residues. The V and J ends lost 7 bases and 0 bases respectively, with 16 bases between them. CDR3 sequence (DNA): TGTGCCAGCACCCTCAGCGGTAGGTTAGCCAAAAACATTCAGTACTTC. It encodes CASTLSGRLAKNIQYF.

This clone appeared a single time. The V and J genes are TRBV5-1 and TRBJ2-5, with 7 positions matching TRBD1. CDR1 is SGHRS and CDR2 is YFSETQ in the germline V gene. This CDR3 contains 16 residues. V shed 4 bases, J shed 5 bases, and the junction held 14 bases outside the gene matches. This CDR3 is CASSRISGGVLETQYF. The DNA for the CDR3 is TGCGCCAGCAGCCGCATCTCAGGGGGTGTTTTGGAGACCCAGTACTTC.

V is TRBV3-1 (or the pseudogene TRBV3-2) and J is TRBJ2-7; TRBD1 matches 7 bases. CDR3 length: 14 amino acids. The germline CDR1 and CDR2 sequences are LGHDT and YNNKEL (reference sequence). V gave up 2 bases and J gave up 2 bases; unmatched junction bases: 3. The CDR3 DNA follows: TGTGCCAGCAGCCAAAGGGACAGAACCTACGAGCAGTACTTC. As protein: CASSQRDRTYEQYF.

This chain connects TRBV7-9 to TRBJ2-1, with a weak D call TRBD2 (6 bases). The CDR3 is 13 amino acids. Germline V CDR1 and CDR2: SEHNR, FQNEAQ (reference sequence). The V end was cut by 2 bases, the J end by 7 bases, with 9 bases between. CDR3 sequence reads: CASSLLASNEQFF. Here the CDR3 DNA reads TGTGCCAGCAGCTTACTAGCGTCGAATGAGCAGTTCTTC.

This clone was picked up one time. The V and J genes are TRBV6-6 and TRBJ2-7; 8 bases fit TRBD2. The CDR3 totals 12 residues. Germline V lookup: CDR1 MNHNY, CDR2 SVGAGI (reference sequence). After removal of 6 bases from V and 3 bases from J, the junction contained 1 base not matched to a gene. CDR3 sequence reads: CASRGLDYEQYF. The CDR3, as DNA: TGTGCCAGCAGGGGACTAGACTACGAGCAGTACTTC.